This T cell receptor (beta chain) is drawn from a study of blood T cell repertoires in COVID-19. V was shortened by 1 base and J by 6 bases, with 10 bases between the two germline ends. The CDR3 totals 13 residues. Per the germline V gene, CDR1 is LNHDA and CDR2 is SQIVND (reference sequence). Here immunoSEQ multiplex PCR was the method, and the copy in TCRdb shows in-frame clones only, minus some. The sample includes some 65,000 clones, around 91% of them seen just once. Recruited during active infection, patients (from Seattle) were subsequently followed longitudinally. Sequenced material: peripheral blood. This receptor was obtained from a man aged 45-60 years with COVID-19, enrolled during active disease. The rearrangement joins TRBV19 to TRBJ2-7; D might be TRBD1 (6 bases). The CDR3 bases are TGTGCCAGTAGTATAGGACAGGTCAGCGAGCAGTACTTC. This translates into CASSIGQVSEQYF.